The entry below describes one T cell receptor (beta chain). Antigen specificity is unknown. The data belong to a study of T cell responses to AZD1222 COVID-19 vaccine. The study, taken as a whole, reports: The donors showed a predominance of white British ancestry and of females, with possible underestimation of clonal diversity. Spike regions recognized by vaccine-associated CD4 TCRs spanned the protein, led by 160-218 and 743-854.

The method was immunoSEQ multiplex PCR; TCRdb's version includes in-frame clones alone and lacks a portion of them. The repertoire holds 100,000 to 120,000 clones, with 94% as singletons. Germline V CDR1 and CDR2: LNHDA, SQIVND (reference sequence). Trimming took 3 bases from V and 5 from J; bases not matched to a gene: 4. The CDR3 loop spans 15 amino acids. The source was peripheral blood, collected 28 days after the second AZD1222 dose. The chain is built from TRBV19 and TRBJ2-1; 10 nucleotides agree with TRBD2. The TCR sequence derives from an adult who received the AZD1222 COVID-19 vaccine. CDR3 sequence (DNA): TGTGCCAGTAGTATCACTAGCGGGACGAACAATGAGCAGTTCTTC. Protein: CASSITSGTNNEQFF. The complete variable domain, with remaining parts taken from reference TRBV19 and TRBJ2-1, reads DGGITQSPKYLFRKEGQNVTLSCEQNLNHDAMYWYRQDPGQGLRLIYYSQIVNDFQKGDIAEGYSVSREKKESFPLTVTSAQKNPTAFYLCASSITSGTNNEQFFGPGTRLTVL.